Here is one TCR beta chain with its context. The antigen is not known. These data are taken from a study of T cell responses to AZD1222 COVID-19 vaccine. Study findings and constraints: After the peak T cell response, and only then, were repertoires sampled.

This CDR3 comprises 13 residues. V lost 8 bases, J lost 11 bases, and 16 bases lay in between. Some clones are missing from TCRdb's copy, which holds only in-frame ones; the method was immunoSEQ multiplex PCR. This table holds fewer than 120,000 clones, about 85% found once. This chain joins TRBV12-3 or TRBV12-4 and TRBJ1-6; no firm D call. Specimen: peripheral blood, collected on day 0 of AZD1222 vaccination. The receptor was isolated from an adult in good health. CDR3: CASAFLESTPLHF. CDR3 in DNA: TGTGCCAGCGCGTTCCTGGAGAGCACACCCCTCCACTTT.